This TCR beta chain comes out of a study of beta chain features in type 1 diabetes. Overall study: Patient and healthy donor groups were alike in age, gender and cell yields.

CDR3 length equals 15 residues. Germline V gene lookup returns CDR1 ENHRY and CDR2 SYGVKD. Deletions cut 3 bases from V and 4 bases from J, with 13 bases between. Every bit of the isolated RNA underwent reverse transcription, so sequencing read expressed TCRB transcripts. There were approximately 3.5 million reads on average in the naive, central memory and regulatory T cell samples. Clones were read by immunoSEQ multiplex PCR, and TCRdb kept only the in-frame ones, dropping some. The sample yields roughly 400,000 clones, more than 11% seen once. There are a few counts of this clone. The antigen is undetermined. Study outcomes and limitations: TCRB CDR3s were moderately but significantly shorter in Type 1 diabetes patients in all four CD4+ subsets.

The rearrangement joins TRBV10-3 to TRBJ2-1; D unclear. This clonotype was sampled from a man aged 25-45 years in good health. Source material: naive CD4+ T cells from blood. The CDR3 region has the DNA TGTGCCATCAGTGATCCCCGAGCGCGATACAATGAGCAGTTCTTC. Protein: CAISDPRARYNEQFF.